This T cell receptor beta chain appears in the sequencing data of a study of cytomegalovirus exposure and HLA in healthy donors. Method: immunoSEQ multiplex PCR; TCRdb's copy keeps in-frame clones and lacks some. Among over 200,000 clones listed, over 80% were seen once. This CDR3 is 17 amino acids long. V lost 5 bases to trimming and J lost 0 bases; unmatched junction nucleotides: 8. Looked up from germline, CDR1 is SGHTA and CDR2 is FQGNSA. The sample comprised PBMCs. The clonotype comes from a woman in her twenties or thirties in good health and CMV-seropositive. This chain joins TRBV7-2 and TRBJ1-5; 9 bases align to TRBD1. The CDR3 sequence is CASSLDRGVYSNQPQHF. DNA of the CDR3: TGTGCCAGCAGCCTCGACAGGGGGGTATATAGCAATCAGCCCCAGCATTTT.